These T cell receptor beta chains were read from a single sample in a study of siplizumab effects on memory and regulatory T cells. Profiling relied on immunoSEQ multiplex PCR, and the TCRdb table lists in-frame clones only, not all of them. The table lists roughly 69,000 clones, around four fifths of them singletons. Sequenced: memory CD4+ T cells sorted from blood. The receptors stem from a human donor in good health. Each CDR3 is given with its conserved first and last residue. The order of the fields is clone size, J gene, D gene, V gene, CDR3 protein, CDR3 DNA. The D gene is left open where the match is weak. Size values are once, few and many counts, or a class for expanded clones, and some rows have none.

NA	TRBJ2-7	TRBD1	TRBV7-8	CASSFGDRGTYEQYF	TGTGCCAGCAGCTTTGGAGACAGGGGTACCTACGAGCAGTACTTC
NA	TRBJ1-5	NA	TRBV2	CASSEGQEYSNQPQHF	TGTGCCAGCAGTGAAGGGCAAGAATATAGCAATCAGCCCCAGCATTTT
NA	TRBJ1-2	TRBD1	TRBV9	CASSAPQGFSAYGYTF	TGTGCCAGCAGCGCGCCACAGGGGTTCAGCGCCTATGGCTACACCTTC
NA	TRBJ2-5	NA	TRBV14	CASSLRRGYGETQYF	TGTGCCAGCAGCCTCCGTAGGGGTTATGGAGAGACCCAGTACTTC
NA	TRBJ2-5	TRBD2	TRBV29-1	CSVWASGIQETQYF	TGCAGCGTTTGGGCTAGCGGGATCCAAGAGACCCAGTACTTC
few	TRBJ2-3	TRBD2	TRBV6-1	CASRRTSGSPDTQYF	TGTGCCAGCAGGAGGACTAGCGGGAGCCCAGATACGCAGTATTTT
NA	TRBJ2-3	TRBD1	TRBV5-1	CASSEQGRTDTQYF	TGCGCCAGCAGCGAACAGGGGCGCACAGATACGCAGTATTTT
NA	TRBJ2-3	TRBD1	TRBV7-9	CASSQGAGISTDTQYF	TGTGCCAGCAGCCAGGGGGCCGGGATTAGCACAGATACGCAGTATTTT
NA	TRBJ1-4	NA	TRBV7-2	CASSLDGFRGEKLFF	TGTGCCAGCAGCTTAGACGGCTTTCGTGGCGAAAAACTGTTTTTT
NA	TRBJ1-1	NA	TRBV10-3	CAISEEQTSEAFF	TGTGCCATCAGTGAGGAGCAGACCTCGGAAGCTTTCTTT
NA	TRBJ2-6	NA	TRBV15	CATSSRREGANVLTF	TGTGCCACCAGCAGCCGTAGGGAGGGGGCCAACGTCCTGACTTTC
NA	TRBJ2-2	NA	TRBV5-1	CASSVEPTGELFF	TGCGCCAGCAGCGTAGAACCCACCGGGGAGCTGTTTTTT
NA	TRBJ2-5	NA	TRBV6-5	CASSYSGPVGGETQYF	TGTGCCAGCAGTTACTCGGGTCCAGTGGGGGGAGAGACCCAGTACTTC
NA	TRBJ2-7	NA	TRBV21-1	CASSPKGTTPYEQYF	TGTGCCAGCAGCCCGAAAGGGACGACGCCTTACGAGCAGTACTTC
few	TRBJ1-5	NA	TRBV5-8	CASSPGLNQPQHF	TGTGCCAGCAGCCCGGGACTCAATCAGCCCCAGCATTTT
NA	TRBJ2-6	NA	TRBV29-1	CSFLGEANVLTF	TGCAGCTTTCTAGGGGAGGCCAACGTCCTGACTTTC
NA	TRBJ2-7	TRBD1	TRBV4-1	CASSHPDRVPYEQYF	TGCGCCAGCAGCCACCCCGACAGGGTCCCCTACGAGCAGTACTTC
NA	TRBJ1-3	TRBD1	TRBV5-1	CASRTGGAGSGNTIYF	TGCGCCAGCAGAACAGGGGGCGCCGGCTCTGGAAACACCATATATTTT
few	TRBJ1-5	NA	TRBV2	CASRGQKGDQPQHF	TGTGCCAGCCGGGGCCAGAAAGGGGATCAGCCCCAGCATTTT
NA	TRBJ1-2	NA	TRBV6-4	CASSDSSGRGYTF	TGTGCCAGCAGTGACTCGAGTGGTCGTGGCTACACCTTC
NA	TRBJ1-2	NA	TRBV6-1	CASSYPGGYTF	TGTGCCAGCAGTTACCCGGGCGGCTACACCTTC
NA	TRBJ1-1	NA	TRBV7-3	CASSLAGTGRNTEAFF	TGTGCCAGCAGCTTAGCAGGCACAGGGAGGAACACTGAAGCTTTCTTT
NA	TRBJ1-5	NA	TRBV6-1	CASSLSVRGRQPQHF	TGTGCCAGCAGCCTGAGCGTCAGGGGAAGGCAGCCCCAGCATTTT
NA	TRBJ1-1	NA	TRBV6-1	CASSEYGLGRGTEAFF	TGTGCCAGCAGTGAATACGGACTGGGAAGGGGCACTGAAGCTTTCTTT
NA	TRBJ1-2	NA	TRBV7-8	CASGGDYGYTF	TGTGCCAGCGGGGGGGACTATGGCTACACCTTC
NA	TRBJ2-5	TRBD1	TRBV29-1	CSAERTGPETQYF	TGCAGCGCCGAACGGACAGGACCAGAGACCCAGTACTTC
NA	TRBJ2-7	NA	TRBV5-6	CASKTDYEQYF	TGTGCCAGCAAGACCGATTACGAGCAGTACTTC
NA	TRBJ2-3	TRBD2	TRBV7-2	CASSSGLGDTRDTQYF	TGTGCCAGCAGCTCTGGACTAGGAGATACTCGGGATACGCAGTATTTT
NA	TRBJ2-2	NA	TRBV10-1	CASSARGPTGELFF	TGCGCCAGCAGTGCCAGGGGTCCCACCGGGGAGCTGTTTTTT
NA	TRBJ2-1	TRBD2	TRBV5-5	CASSLLAGGYNEQFF	TGTGCCAGCAGCTTACTAGCGGGAGGGTACAATGAGCAGTTCTTC
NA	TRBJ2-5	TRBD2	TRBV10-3	CAISEQRAGGTQETQYF	TGTGCCATCAGTGAGCAGAGAGCGGGAGGGACCCAAGAGACCCAGTACTTC
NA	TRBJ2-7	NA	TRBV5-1	CASSLSAGTGRSYEQYF	TGCGCCAGCAGTTTGAGTGCCGGTACAGGGCGCTCCTACGAGCAGTACTTC
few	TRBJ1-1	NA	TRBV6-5	CASSYGLQGHDTEAFF	TGTGCCAGCAGTTACGGACTCCAGGGGCATGACACTGAAGCTTTCTTT
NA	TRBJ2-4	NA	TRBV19	CASSIGGQSEGAKNIQYF	TGTGCCAGTAGTATAGGAGGTCAGTCCGAAGGGGCCAAAAACATTCAGTACTTC
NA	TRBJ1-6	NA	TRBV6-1	CASSEYSVYNSPLHF	TGTGCCAGCAGTGAATACAGCGTTTATAATTCACCCCTCCACTTT
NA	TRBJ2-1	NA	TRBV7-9	CASHLEAGYNEQFF	TGTGCCAGCCACCTGGAGGCCGGGTACAATGAGCAGTTCTTC
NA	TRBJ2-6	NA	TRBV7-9	CASTLGNSGANVLTF	TGTGCCAGCACATTAGGGAATTCTGGGGCCAACGTCCTGACTTTC
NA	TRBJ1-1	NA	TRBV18	CASSPLGGIGEAFF	TGTGCCAGCTCACCTCTAGGGGGGATAGGTGAAGCTTTCTTT
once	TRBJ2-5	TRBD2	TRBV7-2	CASSSWTRAMETQYF	TGTGCCAGCAGCTCGTGGACTAGGGCAATGGAGACCCAGTACTTC
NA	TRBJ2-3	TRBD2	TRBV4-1	CASMALAGGDSDTQYF	TGCGCCAGCATGGCCCTAGCGGGAGGGGACTCAGATACGCAGTATTTT
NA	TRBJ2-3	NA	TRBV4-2	CASSQDTSTDTQYF	TGTGCCAGCAGCCAAGATACAAGCACAGATACGCAGTATTTT
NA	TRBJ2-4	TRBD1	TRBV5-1	CASSLSDRGVSIQYF	TGCGCCAGCAGCTTGTCTGACAGGGGAGTGAGCATTCAGTACTTC
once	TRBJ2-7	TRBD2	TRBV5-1	CASSLGSAGEAYEQYF	TGCGCCAGCAGCTTGGGTAGCGCGGGGGAGGCCTACGAGCAGTACTTC
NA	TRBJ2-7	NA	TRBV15	CATSSIISYEQYF	TGTGCCACCAGCTCTATAATCTCCTACGAGCAGTACTTC
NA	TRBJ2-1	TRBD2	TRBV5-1	CASSLLADSYNEQFF	TGCGCCAGCAGCTTACTAGCGGATTCCTACAATGAGCAGTTCTTC
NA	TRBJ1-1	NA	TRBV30	CAWMETEAFF	TGTGCCTGGATGGAGACTGAAGCTTTCTTT
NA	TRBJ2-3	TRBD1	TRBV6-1	CASGYRGLTDTQYF	TGTGCCAGCGGATACAGGGGGCTCACAGATACGCAGTATTTT
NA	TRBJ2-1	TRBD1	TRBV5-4	CASSLTSGTGYNEQFF	TGTGCCAGCAGCTTGACATCCGGGACAGGGTACAATGAGCAGTTCTTC